This T cell receptor (beta chain) was documented in a study of beta chain features in type 1 diabetes. Study context: The number of sorted cells examined across all samples was around 110 million. Study-wide findings and caveats: In comparison with healthy donors, patients had naive, central memory and Treg TCRB repertoires that appeared more similar. Among patients with Type 1 diabetes, TCRB CDR3s were moderately but significantly shorter in every one of the four CD4+ subsets. Type 1 diabetes patients had VDJ junctions that carried fewer insertions and more deletions.

This clone was counted between two and nine times. The antigen is not known. TCRB transcripts that were expressed got sequenced, as all of the isolated RNA had been reverse transcribed. For naive, central memory and regulatory T cell samples, reads averaged roughly 3.7 million. Assay: immunoSEQ multiplex PCR; the TCRdb copy retains only in-frame clones and omits some. Counted here are roughly 100,000 clones, approximately 30% occurring once; the ten biggest clones make up more than 0.5%. The CDR3 totals 16 residues. Germline V gives CDR1 SGHTA, CDR2 FQGNSA. The V segment lost 8 bases and the J segment 7 bases; nucleotides outside the gene matches: 14.

The chain recombines TRBV7-2 with TRBJ1-4, with 9 positions matching TRBD1. This TCR was recovered from a woman under 30 with type 1 diabetes. The material sequenced was central memory CD4+ T cells from blood. The DNA for the CDR3 is TGTGCCAGCCTTCGGCCCAGACAGGGGGTGGGTGAAAAACTGTTTTTT. It codes for CASLRPRQGVGEKLFF.